Listed here is a single TCR beta chain. As yet, its antigen is unknown. This entry belongs to a study of T cell repertoires in cytomegalovirus infection. About the research overall: HLA-B-restricted CMV epitopes that are well studied, plus recently identified HLA-C-restricted ones, were used by the study. TCR beta signatures that were public indicated CMV infection and matching HLA type.

Study results and caveats: Predominance within the ex vivo response was attributable to HLA-C-restricted CMV-specific TCR beta clonotypes. Accumulated public TCR beta family frequency recognized individuals carrying CMV together with the relevant HLA.

Trimming removed 1 base at V and 4 bases at J, with 22 bases between. The CDR3 spans 18 residues. In germline, CDR1 is SGHVS, CDR2 FNYEAQ. Via MiXCR, TCRdb re-called the reads, giving one row per CDR3 protein. The table has around 430,000 distinct CDR3 sequences, 40% to 50% seen once. The receptor comes from a human donor in good health (CMV status not recorded). Some clones in this sample may be carry-over from other donors' samples. The specimen was cultured PBMCs, collected from culture after CMV antigen stimulation. V gene TRBV7-6 combines with J gene TRBJ1-2, with D perhaps TRBD1 (5 bases). CDR3 nucleotide sequence: TGTGCCAGCAGCTTAGTTATAGGAGGGGCGGCCTCTGGCTATGGCTACACCTTC. Its translation: CASSLVIGGAASGYGYTF. The complete variable domain, with remaining parts taken from reference TRBV7-6 and TRBJ1-2, reads GAGVSQSPRYKVTKRGQDVALRCDPISGHVSLYWYRQALGQGPEFLTYFNYEAQQDKSGLPNDRFSAERPEGSISTLTIQRTEQRDSAMYRCASSLVIGGAASGYGYTFGSGTRLTVV.